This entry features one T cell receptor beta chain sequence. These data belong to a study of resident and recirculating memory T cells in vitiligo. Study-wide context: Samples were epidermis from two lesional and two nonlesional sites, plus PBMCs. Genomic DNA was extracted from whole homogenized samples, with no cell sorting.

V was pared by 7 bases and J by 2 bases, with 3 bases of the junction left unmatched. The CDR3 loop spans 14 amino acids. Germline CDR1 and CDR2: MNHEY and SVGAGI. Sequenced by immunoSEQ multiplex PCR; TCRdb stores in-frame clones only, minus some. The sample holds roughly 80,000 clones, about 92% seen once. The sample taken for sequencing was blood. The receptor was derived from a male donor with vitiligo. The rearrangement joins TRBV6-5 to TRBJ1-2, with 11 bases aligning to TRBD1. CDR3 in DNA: TGTGCCAGCATGCGGGACAGGGGGAACTATGGCTACACCTTC. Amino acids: CASMRDRGNYGYTF.